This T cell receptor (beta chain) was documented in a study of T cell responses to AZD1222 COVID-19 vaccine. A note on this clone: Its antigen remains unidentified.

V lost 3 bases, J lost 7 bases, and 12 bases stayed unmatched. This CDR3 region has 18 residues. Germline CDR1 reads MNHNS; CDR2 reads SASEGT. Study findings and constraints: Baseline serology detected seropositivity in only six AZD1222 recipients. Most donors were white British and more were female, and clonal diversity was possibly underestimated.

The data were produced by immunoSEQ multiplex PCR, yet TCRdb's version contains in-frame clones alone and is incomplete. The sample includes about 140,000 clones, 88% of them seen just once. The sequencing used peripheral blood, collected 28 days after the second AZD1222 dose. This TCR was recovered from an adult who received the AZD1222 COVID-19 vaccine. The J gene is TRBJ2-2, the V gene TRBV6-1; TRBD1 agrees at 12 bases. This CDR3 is CASSERSRDRGQIGELFF. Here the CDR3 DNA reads TGTGCCAGCAGTGAGAGATCCCGGGACAGGGGGCAAATCGGGGAGCTGTTTTTT.